This TCR beta chain was sequenced in a study of CD8+ T cells in alopecia areata. Findings and caveats of the study: Affected scalp, especially in alopecia totalis/universalis, had a higher clonality than normal scalp did. Scalp specimens additionally yield sequences from normal skin's resident alphabeta T cells.

The V gene's germline CDR1 is SQVTM and CDR2 ANQGSEA. The CDR3 runs 15 residues. With V trimmed by 0 bases and J by 6 bases, 8 bases remained unmatched. Of note for this clone: Its specificity is not known.

RNA was extracted and reverse transcribed into cDNA as the sequencing template. Method: immunoSEQ multiplex PCR; TCRdb's copy keeps in-frame clones and lacks some. The table has about 120,000 clones, 61% seen once. Treatment in this sample: oral pan-JAK inhibitor, 5-10 mg twice daily. Samples from alopecia areata patients were lesional scalp punch biopsies and peripheral blood. The origin of this receptor is a human donor with alopecia areata. The sequencing used CD4+ T cells sorted from blood, collected at week 4, from a patient treated with tofacitinib. The genes are TRBV29-1 and TRBJ1-2; 9 bases are a match to TRBD1. This CDR3 is CSVEDQTGGGNGYTF. The CDR3 coding sequence is TGCAGCGTTGAAGATCAGACAGGGGGAGGAAATGGCTACACCTTC.